A selection of T cell receptor beta chains follows, all from one sample in a study of cytomegalovirus exposure and HLA in healthy donors. The assay was immunoSEQ multiplex PCR, and TCRdb's table has in-frame clones only and misses some. The table lists around 200,000 clones, almost 75% of them singletons. Sequenced material: PBMCs. The receptors come from a woman in her 30s in good health and CMV-seropositive. The CDR3 runs from the conserved cysteine through the conserved F or W. The D gene is left open where the match is weak. Not all rows give a size; the values are once, few, many and, for expanded clones, a class.

j_gene: TRBJ2-6
v_gene: TRBV5-1
abundance: .
d_gene: TRBD2
CDR3aa: CASSLEREGGANVLTF
CDR3nt: TGCGCCAGCAGCTTGGAGCGGGAAGGTGGGGCCAACGTCCTGACTTTC

j_gene: TRBJ1-1
v_gene: TRBV5-1
abundance: .
d_gene: TRBD1
CDR3aa: CASSLRQGGDTEAFF
CDR3nt: TGCGCCAGCAGCTTAAGACAGGGAGGTGACACTGAAGCTTTCTTT

j_gene: TRBJ2-2
v_gene: TRBV28
abundance: .
d_gene: .
CDR3aa: CASSLREGAGELFF
CDR3nt: TGTGCCAGCAGCCTCAGGGAAGGCGCCGGGGAGCTGTTTTTT

j_gene: TRBJ2-1
v_gene: TRBV7-9
abundance: .
d_gene: TRBD2
CDR3aa: CASSLIGLAKNEQFF
CDR3nt: TGTGCCAGCAGCCTAATCGGACTAGCGAAGAATGAGCAGTTCTTC

j_gene: TRBJ2-2
v_gene: TRBV28
abundance: few
d_gene: TRBD2
CDR3aa: CASSPSGRGTGELFF
CDR3nt: TGTGCCAGCAGCCCTAGCGGGAGAGGAACCGGGGAGCTGTTTTTT

j_gene: TRBJ2-1
v_gene: TRBV6-4
abundance: .
d_gene: .
CDR3aa: CASSAPGTNEQFF
CDR3nt: TGTGCCAGCAGTGCTCCGGGAACCAATGAGCAGTTCTTC

j_gene: TRBJ2-1
v_gene: TRBV18
abundance: .
d_gene: TRBD2
CDR3aa: CASSQREAYNEQFF
CDR3nt: TGTGCCAGCTCACAGCGGGAGGCCTACAATGAGCAGTTCTTC

j_gene: TRBJ1-2
v_gene: TRBV19
abundance: .
d_gene: TRBD1
CDR3aa: CASSIPGTGGNYGYTF
CDR3nt: TGTGCCAGTAGTATTCCCGGGACAGGGGGCAACTATGGCTACACCTTC

j_gene: TRBJ1-6
v_gene: TRBV7-6
abundance: once
d_gene: .
CDR3aa: CASSLGGGSNSPLHF
CDR3nt: TGTGCCAGCAGCTTAGGTGGCGGTAGTAATTCACCCCTCCACTTT

j_gene: TRBJ2-7
v_gene: TRBV7-6
abundance: .
d_gene: .
CDR3aa: CASSLMVAGASYEQYF
CDR3nt: TGTGCCAGCAGCTTAATGGTCGCGGGGGCCTCCTACGAGCAGTACTTC

j_gene: TRBJ1-5
v_gene: TRBV28
abundance: .
d_gene: .
CDR3aa: CASSLQGGRNQPQHF
CDR3nt: TGTGCCAGCAGTTTACAGGGAGGGAGGAATCAGCCCCAGCATTTT

j_gene: TRBJ2-7
v_gene: TRBV15
abundance: .
d_gene: .
CDR3aa: CATTPSRLREQYF
CDR3nt: TGTGCCACCACCCCATCCAGACTGAGAGAGCAGTACTTC

j_gene: TRBJ2-3
v_gene: TRBV5-1
abundance: .
d_gene: .
CDR3aa: CASSLGGTDTQYF
CDR3nt: TGCGCCAGCAGCTTAGGGGGAACAGATACGCAGTATTTT

j_gene: TRBJ2-2
v_gene: TRBV14
abundance: .
d_gene: .
CDR3aa: CASSPYIGELFF
CDR3nt: TGTGCCAGCAGTCCTTACATCGGGGAGCTGTTTTTT

j_gene: TRBJ2-2
v_gene: TRBV11-2
abundance: .
d_gene: .
CDR3aa: CASSGTGTGELFF
CDR3nt: TGTGCCAGCAGCGGGACTGGAACCGGGGAGCTGTTTTTT

j_gene: TRBJ2-1
v_gene: TRBV5-1
abundance: .
d_gene: .
CDR3aa: CASSSLANEQFF
CDR3nt: TGCGCCAGCAGTAGCCTGGCCAATGAGCAGTTCTTC

j_gene: TRBJ1-1
v_gene: TRBV14
abundance: .
d_gene: .
CDR3aa: CASRFSGEEAFF
CDR3nt: TGTGCCAGCAGGTTCTCCGGGGAAGAAGCTTTCTTT

j_gene: TRBJ2-2
v_gene: TRBV2
abundance: .
d_gene: TRBD2
CDR3aa: CASGGTSITGELFF
CDR3nt: TGTGCCAGCGGGGGGACTAGCATCACCGGGGAGCTGTTTTTT

j_gene: TRBJ2-7
v_gene: TRBV6-5
abundance: few
d_gene: TRBD2
CDR3aa: CASSYSLAGGYEQYF
CDR3nt: TGTGCCAGCAGTTACTCCCTAGCGGGTGGCTACGAGCAGTACTTC

j_gene: TRBJ2-1
v_gene: TRBV2
abundance: .
d_gene: TRBD2
CDR3aa: CASSEEREGSYNEQFF
CDR3nt: TGTGCCAGCAGTGAAGAGCGGGAGGGGTCCTACAATGAGCAGTTCTTC

j_gene: TRBJ2-3
v_gene: TRBV6-1
abundance: few
d_gene: .
CDR3aa: CASSHEGGTDTQYF
CDR3nt: TGTGCCAGCAGTCACGAGGGAGGAACAGATACGCAGTATTTT

j_gene: TRBJ2-2
v_gene: TRBV6-5
abundance: .
d_gene: .
CDR3aa: CASSEGENTGELFF
CDR3nt: TGTGCCAGCAGTGAGGGGGAGAACACCGGGGAGCTGTTTTTT

j_gene: TRBJ2-7
v_gene: TRBV10-3
abundance: .
d_gene: .
CDR3aa: CATGLGGSSYEQYF
CDR3nt: TGTGCCACCGGACTAGGGGGGAGCTCCTACGAGCAGTACTTC

j_gene: TRBJ1-2
v_gene: TRBV29-1
abundance: .
d_gene: .
CDR3aa: CSVVDPTVNYGYTF
CDR3nt: TGCAGCGTTGTTGATCCTACAGTAAACTATGGCTACACCTTC

j_gene: TRBJ2-7
v_gene: TRBV5-1
abundance: .
d_gene: .
CDR3aa: CASSLRQDQGDEQYF
CDR3nt: TGCGCCAGCAGCTTGAGACAGGACCAAGGGGACGAGCAGTACTTC

j_gene: TRBJ1-1
v_gene: TRBV29-1
abundance: .
d_gene: .
CDR3aa: CSVSSGSTEAFF
CDR3nt: TGCAGCGTCAGTTCCGGGTCCACTGAAGCTTTCTTT

j_gene: TRBJ2-1
v_gene: TRBV4-1
abundance: .
d_gene: .
CDR3aa: CASSQDLRDSSYNEQFF
CDR3nt: TGCGCCAGCAGCCAAGATTTGAGGGATAGCTCCTACAATGAGCAGTTCTTC

j_gene: TRBJ2-7
v_gene: TRBV7-9
abundance: .
d_gene: .
CDR3aa: CASSLSTGHYEQYF
CDR3nt: TGTGCCAGCAGCTTAAGCACAGGGCACTACGAGCAGTACTTC

j_gene: TRBJ2-5
v_gene: TRBV6-6
abundance: .
d_gene: TRBD1
CDR3aa: CASSLRQGGGETQYF
CDR3nt: TGTGCCAGCAGTTTACGACAGGGGGGAGGAGAGACCCAGTACTTC

j_gene: TRBJ2-1
v_gene: TRBV5-4
abundance: .
d_gene: .
CDR3aa: CASREGGYNEQFF
CDR3nt: TGTGCCAGCCGTGAAGGCGGCTACAATGAGCAGTTCTTC

j_gene: TRBJ2-5
v_gene: TRBV28
abundance: .
d_gene: TRBD1
CDR3aa: CASNQNTGVGKTQYF
CDR3nt: TGTGCCAGCAACCAAAACACAGGGGTGGGAAAGACCCAGTACTTC

j_gene: TRBJ2-5
v_gene: TRBV7-9
abundance: once
d_gene: .
CDR3aa: CASSLHGQTQETQYF
CDR3nt: TGTGCCAGCAGCTTACACGGACAGACCCAAGAGACCCAGTACTTC

j_gene: TRBJ1-1
v_gene: TRBV5-5
abundance: .
d_gene: .
CDR3aa: CASSLAIYTEAFF
CDR3nt: TGTGCCAGCAGCTTAGCGATCTACACTGAAGCTTTCTTT

j_gene: TRBJ2-1
v_gene: TRBV14
abundance: .
d_gene: TRBD2
CDR3aa: CASSRQLAGGYNEQFF
CDR3nt: TGTGCCAGCAGCCGCCAACTAGCGGGAGGGTACAATGAGCAGTTCTTC

j_gene: TRBJ1-2
v_gene: TRBV6-6
abundance: .
d_gene: TRBD1
CDR3aa: CASSYADRAHGYTF
CDR3nt: TGTGCCAGCAGTTACGCGGACAGGGCTCATGGCTACACCTTC

j_gene: TRBJ2-1
v_gene: TRBV7-6
abundance: few
d_gene: TRBD2
CDR3aa: CASSLGEASGRREQFF
CDR3nt: TGTGCCAGCAGCTTAGGTGAGGCTAGCGGGAGGCGGGAGCAGTTCTTC

j_gene: TRBJ1-1
v_gene: TRBV29-1
abundance: few
d_gene: .
CDR3aa: CSGTGNTEAFF
CDR3nt: TGCAGCGGTACAGGTAACACTGAAGCTTTCTTT